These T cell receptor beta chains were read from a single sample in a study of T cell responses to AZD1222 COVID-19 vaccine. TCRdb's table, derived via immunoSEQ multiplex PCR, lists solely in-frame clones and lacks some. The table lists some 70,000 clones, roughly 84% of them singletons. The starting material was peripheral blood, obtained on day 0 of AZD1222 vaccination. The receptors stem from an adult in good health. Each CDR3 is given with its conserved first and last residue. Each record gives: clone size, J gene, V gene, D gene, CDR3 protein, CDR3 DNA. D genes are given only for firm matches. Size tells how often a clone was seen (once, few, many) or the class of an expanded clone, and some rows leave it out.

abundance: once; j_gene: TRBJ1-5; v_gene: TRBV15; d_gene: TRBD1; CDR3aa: CATSRGGDSPNQPQHF; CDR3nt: TGTGCCACCAGCAGAGGCGGGGACAGTCCAAATCAGCCCCAGCATTTT
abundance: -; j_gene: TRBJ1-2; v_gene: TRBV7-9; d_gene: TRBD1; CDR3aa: CASSLVSGQGRLYGYTF; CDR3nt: TGTGCCAGCAGCTTAGTGAGCGGACAGGGACGTCTCTATGGCTACACCTTC
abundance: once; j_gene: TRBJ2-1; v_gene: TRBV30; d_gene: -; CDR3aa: CAWSPRSKNEQFF; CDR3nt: TGTGCCTGGAGTCCCAGGAGTAAGAACGAGCAGTTCTTC
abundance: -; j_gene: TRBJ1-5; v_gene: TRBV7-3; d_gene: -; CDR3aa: CASSPNRAPQPQHF; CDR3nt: TGTGCCAGCAGCCCCAACAGGGCGCCTCAGCCCCAGCATTTT
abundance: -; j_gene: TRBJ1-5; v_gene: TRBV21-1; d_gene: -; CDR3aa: CASTNQPQHF; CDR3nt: TGTGCCAGCACCAATCAGCCCCAGCATTTT
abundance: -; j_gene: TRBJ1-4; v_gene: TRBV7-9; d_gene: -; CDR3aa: CASSLRRGTENEKLFF; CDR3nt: TGTGCCAGCAGCCTCCGTCGGGGGACTGAAAATGAAAAACTGTTTTTT
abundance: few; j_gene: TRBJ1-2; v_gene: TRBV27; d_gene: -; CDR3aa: CASRYRQDGYTF; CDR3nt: TGTGCCAGCAGGTATAGACAGGATGGCTACACCTTC
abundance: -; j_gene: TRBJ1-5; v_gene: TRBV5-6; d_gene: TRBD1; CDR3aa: CASSKTGGDQPQHF; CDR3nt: TGTGCCAGCAGCAAGACAGGGGGCGATCAGCCCCAGCATTTT
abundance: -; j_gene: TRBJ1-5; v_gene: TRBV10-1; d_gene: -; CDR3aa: CASSDRGEPQHF; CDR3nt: TGCGCCAGCAGTGACAGGGGTGAGCCCCAGCATTTT
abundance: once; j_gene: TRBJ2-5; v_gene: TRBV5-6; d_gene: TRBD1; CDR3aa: CASSDPGRDSSQTQYF; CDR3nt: TGTGCCAGCAGCGATCCCGGCCGGGACAGCTCGCAGACCCAGTACTTC
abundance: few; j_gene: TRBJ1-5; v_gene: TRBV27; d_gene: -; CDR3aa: CASSLAAVPHQPQHF; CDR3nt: TGTGCCAGCAGTTTAGCGGCCGTCCCCCATCAGCCCCAGCATTTT
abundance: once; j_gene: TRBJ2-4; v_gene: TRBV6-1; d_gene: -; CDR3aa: CASSEQGLIAKNIQYF; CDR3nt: TGTGCCAGCAGTGAACAGGGGCTTATAGCCAAAAACATTCAGTACTTC
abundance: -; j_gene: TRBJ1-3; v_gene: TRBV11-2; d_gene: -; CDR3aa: CASSYGGLGNTIYF; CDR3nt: TGTGCCAGCAGCTACGGGGGGTTGGGAAACACCATATATTTT
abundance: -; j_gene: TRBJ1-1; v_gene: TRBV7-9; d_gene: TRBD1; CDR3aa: CASSLVRTGRGRAFF; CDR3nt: TGTGCCAGCAGCTTAGTTAGGACAGGCAGGGGGCGAGCTTTCTTT
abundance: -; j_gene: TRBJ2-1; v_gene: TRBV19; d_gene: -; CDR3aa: CASSHGPNSYNEQFF; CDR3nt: TGTGCCAGTAGCCACGGACCGAATAGTTACAATGAGCAGTTCTTC
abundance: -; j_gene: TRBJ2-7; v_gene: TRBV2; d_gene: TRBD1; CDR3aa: CASSEAPGTGYEQYF; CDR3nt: TGTGCCAGCAGTGAAGCGCCCGGGACAGGCTACGAGCAGTACTTC
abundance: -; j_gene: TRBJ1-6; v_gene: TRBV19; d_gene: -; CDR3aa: CASSMGWGSYNSPLHF; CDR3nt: TGTGCCAGTAGTATGGGGTGGGGCTCCTATAATTCACCCCTCCACTTT
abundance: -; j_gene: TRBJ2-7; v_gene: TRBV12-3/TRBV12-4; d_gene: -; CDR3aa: CASTLGLAYEQYF; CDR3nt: TGTGCCAGCACCCTAGGGCTGGCCTACGAGCAGTACTTC
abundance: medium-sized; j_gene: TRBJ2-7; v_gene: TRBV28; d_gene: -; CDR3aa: CASSWRQRFYEQYF; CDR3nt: TGTGCCAGCAGTTGGAGACAGAGATTCTACGAGCAGTACTTC
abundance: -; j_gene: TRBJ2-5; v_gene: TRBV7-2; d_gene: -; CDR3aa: CATSGRGGETQYF; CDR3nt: TGTGCCACATCCGGCAGGGGAGGGGAGACCCAGTACTTC
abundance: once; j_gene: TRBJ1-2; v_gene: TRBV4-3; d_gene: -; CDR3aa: CASSQEKLGETYGYTF; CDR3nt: TGCGCCAGCAGCCAAGAGAAACTGGGAGAGACGTATGGCTACACCTTC
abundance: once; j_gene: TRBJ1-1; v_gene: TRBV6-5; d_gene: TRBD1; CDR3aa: CASSTGGTANTEAFF; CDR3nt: TGTGCCAGCAGTACGGGAGGGACAGCGAACACTGAAGCTTTCTTT
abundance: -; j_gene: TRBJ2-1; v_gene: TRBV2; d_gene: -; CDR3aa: CASSPPGAGNEQFF; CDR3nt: TGTGCCAGCAGCCCCCCCGGGGCGGGCAATGAGCAGTTCTTC
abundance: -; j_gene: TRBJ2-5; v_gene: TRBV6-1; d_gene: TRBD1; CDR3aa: CASSDRDRKETQYF; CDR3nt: TGTGCCAGCAGTGACCGGGACAGGAAAGAGACCCAGTACTTC
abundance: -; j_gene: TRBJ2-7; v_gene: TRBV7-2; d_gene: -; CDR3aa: CASSLGRPYEQYF; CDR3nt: TGTGCCAGCAGCTTAGGTCGACCCTACGAGCAGTACTTC
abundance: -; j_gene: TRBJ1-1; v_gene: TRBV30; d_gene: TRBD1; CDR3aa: CAIRDRANTEAFF; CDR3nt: TGTGCCATCCGGGACAGGGCGAACACTGAAGCTTTCTTT
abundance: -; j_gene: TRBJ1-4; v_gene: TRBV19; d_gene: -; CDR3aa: CASSGHPGEKLFF; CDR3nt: TGTGCCAGTAGTGGACATCCAGGCGAAAAACTGTTTTTT
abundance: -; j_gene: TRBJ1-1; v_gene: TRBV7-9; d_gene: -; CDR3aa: CASSLFSGADEAFF; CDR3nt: TGTGCCAGCAGCTTATTTTCGGGGGCGGATGAAGCTTTCTTT
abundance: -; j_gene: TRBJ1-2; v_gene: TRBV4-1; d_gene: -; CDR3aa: CASSHLGGTPRTPNYGYTF; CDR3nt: TGCGCCAGCAGCCACCTAGGAGGGACTCCTAGAACGCCCAACTATGGCTACACCTTC
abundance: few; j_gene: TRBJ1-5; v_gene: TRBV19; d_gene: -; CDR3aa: CASTDRGGRSTGNQPQHF; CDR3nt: TGTGCCAGTACCGATCGGGGGGGTCGGAGTACCGGCAATCAGCCCCAGCATTTT
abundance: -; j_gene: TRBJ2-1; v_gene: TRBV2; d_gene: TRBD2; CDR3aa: CASSGRRAGGTMEFF; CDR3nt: TGTGCCAGCAGTGGCCGCCGAGCGGGGGGGACGATGGAGTTCTTC
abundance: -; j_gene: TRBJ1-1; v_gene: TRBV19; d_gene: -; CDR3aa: CASSSFTGVKDTEAFF; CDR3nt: TGTGCCAGTAGTAGCTTCACCGGGGTTAAGGACACTGAAGCTTTCTTT
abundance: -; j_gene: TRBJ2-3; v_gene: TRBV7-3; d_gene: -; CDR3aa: CASSLQVSDTQYF; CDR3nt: TGTGCCAGCAGCTTACAAGTATCAGATACGCAGTATTTT
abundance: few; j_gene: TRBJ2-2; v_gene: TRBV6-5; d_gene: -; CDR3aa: CASSLGATGELFF; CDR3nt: TGTGCCAGCAGCCTCGGCGCCACCGGGGAGCTGTTTTTT
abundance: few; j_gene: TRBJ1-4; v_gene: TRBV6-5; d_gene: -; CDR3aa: CASRGWGTNEKLFF; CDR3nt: TGTGCCAGCAGGGGTTGGGGAACTAATGAAAAACTGTTTTTT
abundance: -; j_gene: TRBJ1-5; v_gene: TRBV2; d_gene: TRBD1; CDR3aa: CASSGTGIRNQPQHF; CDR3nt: TGTGCCAGCAGTGGGACAGGGATACGGAATCAGCCCCAGCATTTT
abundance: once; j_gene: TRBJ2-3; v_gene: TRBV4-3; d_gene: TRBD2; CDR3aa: CASSQNPSSGGPDTQYF; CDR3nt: TGCGCCAGCAGCCAGAATCCCTCTAGCGGGGGCCCAGATACGCAGTATTTT
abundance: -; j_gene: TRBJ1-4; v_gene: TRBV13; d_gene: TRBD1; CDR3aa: CASSFRTGSEKLFF; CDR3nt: TGTGCCAGCAGCTTCCGGACAGGTTCGGAAAAACTGTTTTTT
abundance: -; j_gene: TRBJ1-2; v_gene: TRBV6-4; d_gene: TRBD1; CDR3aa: CASSPYRGFGGYTF; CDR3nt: TGTGCCAGCAGTCCGTACAGGGGATTCGGTGGCTACACCTTC
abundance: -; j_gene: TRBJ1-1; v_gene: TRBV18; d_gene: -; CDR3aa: CASSPQQGEGTEAFF; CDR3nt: TGTGCCAGCTCACCCCAACAGGGTGAGGGCACTGAAGCTTTCTTT
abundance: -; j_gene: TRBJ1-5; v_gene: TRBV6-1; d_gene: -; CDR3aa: CASSEGRLGGGQPQHF; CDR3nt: TGTGCCAGCAGTGAAGGACGCTTGGGGGGCGGGCAGCCCCAGCATTTT
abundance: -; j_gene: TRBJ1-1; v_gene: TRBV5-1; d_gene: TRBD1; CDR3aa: CASSFGTANTEAFF; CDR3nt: TGCGCCAGCAGCTTCGGGACAGCGAACACTGAAGCTTTCTTT
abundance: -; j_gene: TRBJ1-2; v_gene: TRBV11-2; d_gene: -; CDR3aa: CASSLDLILSYGYTF; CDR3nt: TGTGCCAGCAGCTTAGATCTAATCCTCAGCTATGGCTACACCTTC
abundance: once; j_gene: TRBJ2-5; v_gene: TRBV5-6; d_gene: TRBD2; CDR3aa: CASSLVLAGQETQYF; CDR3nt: TGTGCCAGCAGCTTGGTATTAGCGGGGCAAGAGACCCAGTACTTC
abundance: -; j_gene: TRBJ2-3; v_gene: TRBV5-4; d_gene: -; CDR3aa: CASSSTGASRTDTQYF; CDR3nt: TGTGCCAGCAGCTCAACCGGGGCCAGCAGAACAGATACGCAGTATTTT
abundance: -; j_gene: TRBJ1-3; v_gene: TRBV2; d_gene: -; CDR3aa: CASSATGNTIYF; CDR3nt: TGTGCCAGCAGTGCTACAGGAAACACCATATATTTT
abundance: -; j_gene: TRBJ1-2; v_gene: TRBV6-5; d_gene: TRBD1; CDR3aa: CASRAPGQRPYGYTF; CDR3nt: TGTGCCAGCAGAGCTCCGGGACAGAGGCCCTATGGCTACACCTTC
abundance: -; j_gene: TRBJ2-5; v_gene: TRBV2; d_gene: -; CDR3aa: CASNQQGLQETQYF; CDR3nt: TGTGCCAGCAACCAACAGGGTCTCCAAGAGACCCAGTACTTC